This TCR beta chain came from a study of neurological immune-mediated disorders. General observations from the study: It was HTLV-1-associated myelopathy that showed the most TCR clonal expansion, while multiple sclerosis showed the least, falling below healthy controls.

The CDR3 spans 16 residues. V was pared by 0 bases and J by 4 bases, with 18 bases between. Looked up from germline, CDR1 is DFQATT and CDR2 is SNEGSKA (reference sequence). Sample time point: technical triplicate 2. CD4+ or CD8+ T cells at a count of 800,000 to 1,000,000 served as input for the sorted libraries. This clonotype appeared many times. What it binds is unknown. The method for making cDNA was 5'RACE, and it used 10-nucleotide random UMIs. MiXCR was run by TCRdb on the 5' RACE reads, yielding one entry per CDR3 protein. There are roughly 32,000 distinct CDR3 sequences in the sample; 13% occur only once, and roughly 5.2% lies in the top ten.

This receptor was taken from a female donor with HTLV-1-associated myelopathy (HAM/TSP). The genes are TRBV20-1 and TRBJ2-5, with D perhaps matching TRBD2 (7 bases). Sequencing used CD4+ T cells from blood. The CDR3 DNA follows: TGCAGTGCTAGAGATATCCGGACGGGGGGCACAGAGACCCAGTACTTC. As protein: CSARDIRTGGTETQYF.